This T cell receptor beta chain was recorded in a study of cytomegalovirus exposure and HLA in healthy donors. This clone has a single count. The antigen remains unidentified. At sampling all donors were nominally healthy, likely with unrecorded immune exposures. Study-wide findings and caveats: Earlier findings revealed that most TCR beta V segments proved productive either about 87% or about 30% of the time. A later analysis showed HLA-associated TCR beta chains outstripping equally common others in clonal expansion.

The CDR3 covers 15 residues. Trimming cost V 4 bases and J 6 bases; bases outside gene matches: 7. Germline assignment: CDR1 SGHTS and CDR2 YDEGEE. The PCR made use of 60 Vbeta and 13 Jbeta primers. The table came from immunoSEQ multiplex PCR; TCRdb's copy has only in-frame clones and leaves some out. Of about 170,000 clones listed, about 79% are singletons. The chain uses TRBV5-8 and TRBJ1-5; 10 bases are a match to TRBD1. The clonotype originates from a woman aged 45-65 years in good health and CMV-seronegative. Material for sequencing was PBMCs. The CDR3 bases are TGTGCCAGCAGCCCCCGGGACAGGGGATCTCAGCCCCAGCATTTT. Protein sequence: CASSPRDRGSQPQHF.